One and the same sample provided the 6 T cell receptor beta chains below, sequenced in a study of T cells after somatic rescue of genetic block. Sequencing was performed with immunoSEQ multiplex PCR; in TCRdb, only in-frame clones are kept and a portion is missing. The sample comprises about 15,000 clones, around 70% of which are singletons, and 25% to 35% rests with the top ten. Sequenced: peripheral blood mononuclear cells (PBMCs). Source of these receptors: a man aged 18 to 35.

With respect to this clone: In the same sample, other DNA sequences code for this CDR3. This rearrangement joins TRBV5-1 to TRBJ1-4; tentative D call: TRBD1 (5 bases). There are 14 residues in the CDR3. Per the germline V gene, CDR1 is SGHRS and CDR2 is YFSETQ. Trimming left V 0 bases short and J 4 bases short, with 7 bases between. The CDR3: CASSLGQGNEKLFF. CDR3 bases: TGCGCCAGCAGCTTGGGGCAGGGTAATGAAAAACTGTTTTTT.

The chain has TRBV29-1 and TRBJ2-7; TRBD2 is a possible D gene (5 bases). The CDR3 contains 16 residues. Trimming stripped 1 base from V and 0 bases from J, with 16 bases between. Germline V gene sequence: CDR1 SQVTM, CDR2 ANQGSEA. The CDR3 reads CSVEGAFGGPSYEQYF. In DNA form, the CDR3 reads TGCAGCGTTGAAGGCGCCTTTGGAGGACCCTCCTACGAGCAGTACTTC.

The V and J genes are TRBV30 and TRBJ2-5, with D maybe TRBD1 (5 bases). Trimming removed 3 bases at V and 1 base at J, with 9 bases between. The CDR3 loop spans 13 amino acids. Germline CDR1 GTSNPN, CDR2 SVGIG (reference sequence). CDR3: CAWSPQGQETQYF. The CDR3 DNA follows: TGTGCCTGGAGCCCCCAGGGCCAAGAGACCCAGTACTTC. Drawing the rest from reference TRBV30 and TRBJ2-5, the complete variable domain is SQTIHQWPATLVQPVGSPLSLECTVEGTSNPNLYWYRQAAGRGLQLLFYSVGIGQISSEVPQNLSASRPQDRQFILSSKKLLLSDSGFYLCAWSPQGQETQYFGPGTRLLVL.

The chain has TRBV28 and TRBJ2-3; D assignment may be TRBD1 or TRBD2 (5 bases each). The V gene lost 1 base and the J gene lost 3 bases, with 11 bases spanning the gap. CDR1 and CDR2 from the germline V gene are MDHEN and SYDVKM. This CDR3 is built from 15 residues. The CDR3 DNA follows: TGTGCCAGCAGTTTATCAGGGAGTGGGACAGATACGCAGTATTTT. As protein: CASSLSGSGTDTQYF.

This rearrangement joins TRBV10-3 to TRBJ2-1; 10 bases are a match to TRBD1. Germline CDR1 is ENHRY and CDR2 is SYGVKD. V shed 2 bases, J shed 7 bases, and the junction held 5 bases outside the gene matches. The CDR3 totals 15 residues. CDR3 nucleotide sequence: TGTGCCATCAGTGAGCCTGGACAGGGGGGGAATGAGCAGTTCTTC. This codes for CAISEPGQGGNEQFF.

The CDR3 nucleotides read TGTGCCAGCAGCTTAGGGTATAGCGGGGAGCTGTTTTTT. It translates to CASSLGYSGELFF. The gene calls are TRBV7-2 and TRBJ2-2; D gene uncertain. Per the germline V gene, CDR1 is SGHTA and CDR2 is FQGNSA. This CDR3 comprises 13 residues. Trimming pared 1 base from V and 7 bases from J, leaving 7 bases between.